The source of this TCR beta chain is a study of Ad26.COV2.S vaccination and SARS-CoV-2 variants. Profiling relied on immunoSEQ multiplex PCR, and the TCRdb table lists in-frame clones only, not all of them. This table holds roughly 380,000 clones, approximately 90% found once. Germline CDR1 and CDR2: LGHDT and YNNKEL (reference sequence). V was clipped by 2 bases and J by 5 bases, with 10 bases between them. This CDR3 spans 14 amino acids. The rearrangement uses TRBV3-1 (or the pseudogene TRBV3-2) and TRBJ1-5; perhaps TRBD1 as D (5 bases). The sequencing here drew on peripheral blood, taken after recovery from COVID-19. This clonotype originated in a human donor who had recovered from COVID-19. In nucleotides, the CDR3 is TGTGCCAGCAGCCAAAACAGGAGGTATCAGCCCCAGCATTTT. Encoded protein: CASSQNRRYQPQHF.